Shown below are 14 T cell receptor beta chains from a single sample sequenced in a study of T cell responses to AZD1222 COVID-19 vaccine. TCRdb's copy holds only in-frame clones and misses some; the assay was immunoSEQ multiplex PCR. This sample has around 150,000 clones; around 95% occur once, and the top ten carry about 0.6%. Source: peripheral blood, taken on day 0 of AZD1222 vaccination. All receptors derive from an adult in good health.

This rearrangement joins TRBV28 to TRBJ2-7; 8 nucleotides line up with TRBD1. J lost 2 bases, V lost 9 bases, and 6 bases had no gene match. Per germline, CDR1 MDHEN and CDR2 SYDVKM. CDR3 length: 13 residues. Written as DNA, the CDR3 is TGTGCCAGTAACTCGGGACAGGCCTACGAGCAGTACTTC. This translates into CASNSGQAYEQYF.

This chain uses TRBV27 with TRBJ2-1, with a tentative D call TRBD2 (6 bases). Trimming took off 4 bases at V and 5 bases at J, with 12 bases between the two ends. The CDR3 contains 14 residues. From germline, CDR1 is MNHEY and CDR2 SMNVEV (reference sequence). CDR3 loop: CASSSGLEDNEQFF. CDR3 in DNA: TGTGCCAGCAGTTCGGGACTGGAAGACAATGAGCAGTTCTTC.

This clone was seen only a few times. The chain employs TRBV9 and TRBJ1-3, with D hard to call. The CDR3 runs to 14 residues. V lost 0 bases to trimming and J lost 4 bases, with 8 bases between them. Per the germline V gene, CDR1 is SGDLS and CDR2 is YYNGEE. Written as DNA, the CDR3 is TGTGCCAGCAGCGTAGGTGAATCGGGAAACACCATATATTTT. Translated, it gives CASSVGESGNTIYF. The variable domain in full, with the rest retrieved from reference TRBV9 and TRBJ1-3, is DSGVTQTPKHLITATGQRVTLRCSPRSGDLSVYWYQQSLDQGLQFLIQYYNGEERAKGNILERFSAQQFPDLHSELNLSSLELGDSALYFCASSVGESGNTIYFGEGSWLTVV.

The J gene is TRBJ2-3, the V gene TRBV9; 7 positions match TRBD2. Trimming cost V 3 bases and J 4 bases; bases outside gene matches: 5. The CDR3 has 14 amino acids. Germline values: CDR1 SGDLS, CDR2 YYNGEE. CDR3 sequence (DNA): TGTGCCAGCAGCGGAACGGGAGGCCCAGATACGCAGTATTTT. Residues: CASSGTGGPDTQYF.

In its sample, this clone was seen once. V usage is TRBV27 and J usage is TRBJ1-1, with D unclear. Germline V gives CDR1 MNHEY, CDR2 SMNVEV (reference sequence). Trimming stripped 5 bases from V and 1 base from J, with 8 bases between. CDR3 length: 13 residues. As DNA, the CDR3 is TGTGCCAGCAGTAGGACGGGGAACACTGAAGCTTTCTTT. This gives the protein CASSRTGNTEAFF.

CDR3 sequence reads: CASRIYGKTEAFF. CDR3 nucleotides: TGTGCCAGCAGAATCTACGGGAAGACTGAAGCTTTCTTT. The V and J genes are TRBV6-5 and TRBJ1-1; D is unclear. In germline, CDR1 is MNHEY, CDR2 SVGAGI. This CDR3 has 13 amino acids. Trimming cost V 6 bases and J 5 bases, with 13 bases left between them.

The chain uses TRBV11-1 and TRBJ2-3; TRBD1 agrees at 10 bases. CDR1 is SGHAT and CDR2 is FQDESV in the germline V gene (reference sequence). The CDR3 loop spans 14 amino acids. With V trimmed by 3 bases and J by 5 bases, 2 bases remained unmatched. CDR3 amino acids: CASSLTGGIDTQYF. CDR3 sequence (DNA): TGTGCCAGCAGCTTGACAGGGGGCATAGATACGCAGTATTTT. Variable domain in full (rest from reference TRBV11-1 and TRBJ2-3): EAEVAQSPRYKITEKSQAVAFWCDPISGHATLYWYRQILGQGPELLVQFQDESVVDDSQLPKDRFSAERLKGVDSTLKIQPAELGDSAMYLCASSLTGGIDTQYFGPGTRLTVL.

The chain has TRBV5-6 and TRBJ1-3; D remains ambiguous. Germline V gene sequence: CDR1 SGHDT, CDR2 YYEEEE. The CDR3 is made up of 16 amino acids. V was trimmed by 0 bases and J by 7 bases, leaving 17 bases between them. This chain's CDR3 is CASSLGATLVLNTIYF. The CDR3 DNA follows: TGTGCCAGCAGCTTGGGGGCGACGCTGGTCTTGAACACCATATATTTT.

The chain recombines TRBV14 with TRBJ1-3; possible D gene TRBD1, 6 bases. From germline, CDR1 is SGHDN and CDR2 FVKESK. Trimming pared 4 bases from V and 0 bases from J, leaving 13 bases between. This CDR3 contains 16 residues. Written as DNA, the CDR3 is TGTGCCAGCAGCCTCAGGGGCTTCTACTCTGGAAACACCATATATTTT. It translates to CASSLRGFYSGNTIYF.

V gene TRBV19 combines with J gene TRBJ1-5; weak D call: TRBD1 (6 bases). The CDR3 runs 15 residues. Trimming stripped 2 bases from V and 1 base from J, with 9 bases between. Germline V gene lookup returns CDR1 LNHDA and CDR2 SQIVND (reference sequence). CDR3 bases: TGTGCCAGTAGTATAAAGGGGGACAGCAATCAGCCCCAGCATTTT. It is translated as CASSIKGDSNQPQHF.

This chain connects TRBV28 to TRBJ1-5, with D unresolved. CDR3 length equals 15 residues. CDR1 is MDHEN and CDR2 is SYDVKM in the germline V gene. Trimming cost V 5 bases and J 5 bases, with 16 bases left between them. CDR3: CASSTRVAWDQPQHF. CDR3 nucleotide sequence: TGTGCCAGCAGTACTAGGGTGGCCTGGGATCAGCCCCAGCATTTT. Full variable domain (outside the CDR3, taken from reference TRBV28 and TRBJ1-5): DVKVTQSSRYLVKRTGEKVFLECVQDMDHENMFWYRQDPGLGLRLIYFSYDVKMKEKGDIPEGYSVSREKKERFSLILESASTNQTSMYLCASSTRVAWDQPQHFGDGTRLSIL.

V is TRBV11-3 and J is TRBJ2-1; D is unclear. The germline CDR1 and CDR2 sequences are SGHNT and YENEEA. Trimming removed 5 bases at V and 0 bases at J, with 11 bases between. This CDR3 has 15 residues. CDR3 coding DNA: TGTGCCAGCAGCCCTAGTCGAGGCTCCTACAATGAGCAGTTCTTC. Protein: CASSPSRGSYNEQFF. Complete variable domain (other parts from reference TRBV11-3 and TRBJ2-1): EAGVVQSPRYKIIEKKQPVAFWCNPISGHNTLYWYLQNLGQGPELLIRYENEEAVDDSQLPKDRFSAERLKGVDSTLKIQPAELGDSAVYLCASSPSRGSYNEQFFGPGTRLTVL.

V and J are TRBV28 and TRBJ2-7; D unclear. Trimming shortened V by 3 bases and J by 6 bases, and 18 bases separated the two germline ends. From germline, CDR1 is MDHEN and CDR2 SYDVKM. This CDR3 region has 15 residues. In nucleotides, the CDR3 is TGTGCCAGCAGTTTCTTCGGACCTAGTAGTTCCGAGCAGTACTTC. It specifies CASSFFGPSSSEQYF.

This chain links TRBV4-1 with TRBJ1-2, with a tentative D call TRBD1 (6 bases). The CDR3 contains 19 residues. The V end was cut by 0 bases, the J end by 0 bases, with 20 bases between. CDR1 MGHRA and CDR2 YSYEKL come from the germline V gene. Here the CDR3 DNA reads TGCGCCAGCAGCCAAGAAGCCCCACAGGGCCACCTCTCTAACTATGGCTACACCTTC. Its protein is CASSQEAPQGHLSNYGYTF.